Following are 31 T cell receptor beta chains from one sample sequenced in a study of blood T cell repertoires in COVID-19. Only in-frame clones appear in the TCRdb table, and some are missing; sequencing was by immunoSEQ multiplex PCR. The repertoire holds 95,000 or so clones, with about 89% as singletons. The sample comprised peripheral blood. The receptors shown here come from a human donor in a cohort sampled during active COVID-19.

This clone was detected only once. The chain combines TRBV5-6 with TRBJ1-2; 8 bases match TRBD1. V was clipped by 4 bases and J by 8 bases; unmatched bases: 4. Germline CDR1 and CDR2: SGHDT and YYEEEE. This CDR3 comprises 12 residues. The CDR3 reads CASSRDRKGYTF. CDR3 DNA sequence: TGTGCCAGCAGCCGGGACAGGAAAGGCTACACCTTC.

The chain's CDR3 is CARDRVYEQYF. The CDR3 coding sequence is TGTGCCAGAGACAGGGTCTACGAGCAGTACTTC. This chain connects TRBV2 to TRBJ2-7, with TRBD1 matching 7 bases. CDR1 is SNHLY and CDR2 is FYNNEI in the germline V gene. After removal of 9 bases from V and 3 bases from J, the junction contained 2 bases not matched to a gene. The CDR3 runs 11 residues.

The V call is TRBV7-3, the J call TRBJ1-6; D unclear. Between the trimmed V and J ends, which lost 5 bases and 9 bases, there was a span of 14 bases. Germline V lookup: CDR1 SGHTA, CDR2 FQGTGA. The CDR3 totals 14 residues. The CDR3 is CASSHTSPGSPLHF. The DNA of the CDR3 is TGTGCCAGCAGCCATACCTCTCCGGGTTCACCCCTCCACTTT.

The genes are TRBV19 and TRBJ1-1; possible D gene TRBD1, 6 bases. V was shortened by 2 bases and J by 4 bases, with 11 bases between the two germline ends. Germline-derived CDR1 and CDR2 are LNHDA and SQIVND (reference sequence). The CDR3 length is 14 residues. This chain's CDR3 is CASSIFGTLTEAFF. The CDR3 region has the DNA TGTGCCAGTAGTATATTTGGGACACTCACTGAAGCTTTCTTT.

This clone was observed many times. Distinct nucleotide sequences in the sample also encode this CDR3. V usage is TRBV30 and J usage is TRBJ1-2, with D unclear. Germline V gene sequence: CDR1 GTSNPN, CDR2 SVGIG (reference sequence). The CDR3 runs 10 residues. V was trimmed by 3 bases and J by 7 bases, leaving 6 bases between them. The CDR3: CAWRRGGYTF. In DNA, the CDR3 is TGTGCCTGGAGGCGCGGTGGCTACACCTTC.

V usage is TRBV4-1 and J usage is TRBJ1-1; TRBD1 matches 8 bases. With V trimmed by 5 bases and J by 4 bases, 6 bases remained unmatched. Germline V gene sequence: CDR1 MGHRA, CDR2 YSYEKL. The CDR3 consists of 14 residues. The chain's CDR3 is CASSKRTGTTEAFF. The CDR3 bases are TGCGCCAGCAGCAAACGGACAGGGACCACTGAAGCTTTCTTT.

The chain uses TRBV24-1 and TRBJ2-3; the match to TRBD2 covers 9 bases. CDR1 is KGHDR, CDR2 SFDVKD, per germline. CDR3 length equals 17 residues. J lost 4 bases, V lost 0 bases, and 7 bases had no gene match. The CDR3 here is CATSDLGAGGFADTQYF. CDR3 bases: TGTGCCACCAGTGATTTGGGAGCGGGGGGTTTCGCAGATACGCAGTATTTT.

V usage is TRBV9 and J usage is TRBJ2-3; D possibly corresponds to TRBD1 (6 bases). The germline V and J ends were trimmed by 4 bases and 4 bases, with 16 bases remaining between them. Germline CDR1 SGDLS, CDR2 YYNGEE. The CDR3 totals 15 residues. CDR3 nucleotide sequence: TGTGCCAGCAGCACGAGACAGGCCGACCCAGATACGCAGTATTTT. Protein: CASSTRQADPDTQYF.

V and J are TRBV28 and TRBJ1-2; D not resolved. The V gene lost 4 bases and the J gene lost 4 bases, with 7 bases spanning the gap. The V gene's germline CDR1 is MDHEN and CDR2 SYDVKM. This CDR3 contains 12 residues. DNA for the CDR3: TGTGCCAGCAGTTGGGCGGGCTATGGCTACACCTTC. Amino acids: CASSWAGYGYTF.

This chain uses TRBV5-4 with TRBJ1-2; a possible D gene is TRBD1 (6 bases). CDR1 is SGHNT and CDR2 is YYREEE in the germline V gene (reference sequence). The V gene lost 6 bases and the J gene lost 8 bases, with 17 bases spanning the gap. This CDR3 comprises 13 residues. The CDR3 coding sequence is TGTGCCAGCACCAAAGGGGGGGAAGGGGGCTACACCTTC. Translating it yields CASTKGGEGGYTF.

CDR3 nucleotides: TGTGCCTGGAGTGTGGGGGCAGGGAGTCAGCCCCAGCATTTT. It is translated as CAWSVGAGSQPQHF. The genes are TRBV30 and TRBJ1-5; a weak D match, TRBD1 (6 bases). The V gene's germline CDR1 is GTSNPN and CDR2 SVGIG (reference sequence). This CDR3 has 14 amino acids. Trimming pared 0 bases from V and 6 bases from J, leaving 12 bases between.

The genes are TRBV10-2 and TRBJ2-7; the D gene is possibly TRBD1 (6 bases). The V gene lost 4 bases and the J gene lost 3 bases, with 19 bases spanning the gap. Germline V gene data show CDR1 as WSHSY and CDR2 as SAAADI. This CDR3 spans 16 amino acids. The CDR3 here is CASSVRDTPLDYEQYF. Written as DNA, the CDR3 is TGCGCCAGCAGTGTCCGGGACACACCTTTGGACTACGAGCAGTACTTC.

The rearrangement links TRBV6-2 or TRBV6-3 to TRBJ1-5; D ambiguous. There are 13 residues in the CDR3. CDR1 MNHEY and CDR2 SVGEGT come from the germline V gene. V was trimmed by 4 bases and J by 0 bases, leaving 4 bases between them. Here the CDR3 reads CASSLISNQPQHF. CDR3 sequence (DNA): TGTGCCAGCAGTTTAATTAGCAATCAGCCCCAGCATTTT.

Of note for this clone: This sample includes further DNA sequences coding for the same CDR3. The V gene is TRBV9, the J gene TRBJ2-3; 10 bases are shared with TRBD2. The trim removed 0 bases at V and 3 bases at J, leaving 1 base unmatched. The CDR3 spans 15 residues. Germline values: CDR1 SGDLS, CDR2 YYNGEE. CDR3: CASSVASGGTDTQYF. The CDR3 DNA sequence: TGTGCCAGCAGCGTAGCTAGCGGGGGAACAGATACGCAGTATTTT. The full variable domain, with the rest looked up from reference TRBV9 and TRBJ2-3, is DSGVTQTPKHLITATGQRVTLRCSPRSGDLSVYWYQQSLDQGLQFLIQYYNGEERAKGNILERFSAQQFPDLHSELNLSSLELGDSALYFCASSVASGGTDTQYFGPGTRLTVL.

The chain is built from TRBV3-1 (or the pseudogene TRBV3-2) and TRBJ2-5; TRBD1 might be the D (6 bases). CDR3 size: 15 residues. V was cut by 0 bases and J by 2 bases, with 10 bases left in between. Germline-derived CDR1 and CDR2 are LGHDT and YNNKEL (reference sequence). CDR3 sequence (DNA): TGTGCCAGCAGCCAAGAGTTGAGGGGGCAAGAGACCCAGTACTTC. This translates into CASSQELRGQETQYF.

This clone has just a few counts. This chain joins TRBV28 and TRBJ1-5; D unclear. The germline gives CDR1 MDHEN, CDR2 SYDVKM. Trimming cost V 6 bases and J 3 bases, with 12 bases left between them. The CDR3 sequence is 14 residues long. CDR3: CASSPAAVNQPQHF. CDR3 sequence (DNA): TGTGCCAGCAGCCCAGCGGCAGTCAATCAGCCCCAGCATTTT.

This clone has only one observation. This rearrangement joins TRBV18 to TRBJ2-3; TRBD1 matches 7 bases. The CDR3 spans 14 residues. Germline V gene sequence: CDR1 KGHSH, CDR2 LQKENI. Trimming cost V 0 bases and J 7 bases; bases outside gene matches: 4. CDR3: CASSPPDRSYTQYF. The CDR3 DNA reads TGTGCCAGCTCACCACCGGACAGGTCCTATACGCAGTATTTT.

The V and J genes are TRBV9 and TRBJ2-5; the D is unclear. This CDR3 is built from 14 residues. Trimming took off 0 bases at V and 0 bases at J, with 6 bases between the two ends. CDR1 is SGDLS and CDR2 is YYNGEE in the germline V gene. The CDR3 coding sequence is TGTGCCAGCAGCGTAGGTCGGTACCAAGAGACCCAGTACTTC. Translating gives CASSVGRYQETQYF.

The chain carries TRBV6-4 and TRBJ2-7; 9 bases line up with TRBD1. The CDR3 sequence is 18 residues long. Per the germline V gene, CDR1 is MRHNA and CDR2 is SNTAGT. With V trimmed by 11 bases and J by 2 bases, 22 bases remained unmatched. The CDR3 nucleotides read TGTGCCGGGAGAGGGACAGGGAATAAAAGGGGCCCGACCTACGAGCAGTACTTC. Translating gives CAGRGTGNKRGPTYEQYF.

The gene calls are TRBV6-6 and TRBJ1-5; no reliable D call. V lost 6 bases to trimming and J lost 7 bases, with 13 bases between them. CDR1 and CDR2 (germline): MNHNY, SVGAGI (reference sequence). This CDR3 region has 13 residues. For the CDR3, the DNA is TGTGCCAGCAGCCCGGGGTCAAAACAGCCCCAGCATTTT. This codes for CASSPGSKQPQHF.

J is TRBJ1-2 and V is TRBV5-4, with D unclear. Germline V gene lookup returns CDR1 SGHNT and CDR2 YYREEE (reference sequence). The CDR3 covers 12 residues. V lost 1 base and J 2 bases, leaving 3 bases between the germline ends. CDR3 bases: TGTGCCAGCAGCTTGACAAACTATGGCTACACCTTC. Its protein is CASSLTNYGYTF. The entire variable domain, with the rest obtained from reference TRBV5-4 and TRBJ1-2, is as follows: ETGVTQSPTHLIKTRGQQVTLRCSSQSGHNTVSWYQQALGQGPQFIFQYYREEENGRGNFPPRFSGLQFPNYSSELNVNALELDDSALYLCASSLTNYGYTFGSGTRLTVV.

This clone is a singleton in its sample. CDR3 nucleotide sequence: TGTGCCAGCAAGGAGAGGGAAGGTTTGGACACTGAAGCTTTCTTT. It is translated as CASKEREGLDTEAFF. The gene calls are TRBV27 and TRBJ1-1; D gene unclear. Trimming cost V 7 bases and J 3 bases, with 18 bases left between them. Germline V CDR1 and CDR2: MNHEY, SMNVEV (reference sequence). The CDR3 spans 15 residues.

V and J are TRBV7-2 and TRBJ2-3, with 7 bases fitting TRBD2. Germline trimming cut 1 base from V and 0 bases from J; bases unmatched to any gene: 7. The CDR3 runs to 17 residues. The germline gives CDR1 SGHTA, CDR2 FQGNSA. The CDR3 here is CASSLVFARGSTDTQYF. Written as DNA, the CDR3 is TGTGCCAGCAGCTTAGTCTTTGCGCGGGGGAGCACAGATACGCAGTATTTT.

The rearrangement links TRBV5-1 to TRBJ2-2; tentative D call: TRBD1 (6 bases). Germline-derived CDR1 and CDR2 are SGHRS and YFSETQ. The ends were cut back, 0 bases at V and 6 bases at J, with 12 bases in the middle. The CDR3 has 15 residues. The CDR3 region is CASSLVGAGSGELFF. The CDR3 region has the DNA TGCGCCAGCAGCTTGGTGGGGGCCGGCTCCGGGGAGCTGTTTTTT. The full variable domain, with the rest looked up from reference TRBV5-1 and TRBJ2-2, is KAGVTQTPRYLIKTRGQQVTLSCSPISGHRSVSWYQQTPGQGLQFLFEYFSETQRNKGNFPGRFSGRQFSNSRSEMNVSTLELGDSALYLCASSLVGAGSGELFFGEGSRLTVL.

The chain couples TRBV28 to TRBJ1-1; no definite D call. Trimming pared 4 bases from V and 0 bases from J, leaving 15 bases between. Germline V gives CDR1 MDHEN, CDR2 SYDVKM. The CDR3 runs 16 residues. CDR3 sequence reads: CASSWPRNNMNTEAFF. In DNA form, the CDR3 reads TGTGCCAGCAGTTGGCCGCGGAACAACATGAACACTGAAGCTTTCTTT.

The chain has TRBV2 and TRBJ2-1; D is unresolved. Trimming stripped 8 bases from V and 8 bases from J, with 19 bases between. Germline assignment: CDR1 SNHLY and CDR2 FYNNEI. The CDR3 is 14 residues long. The CDR3 region is CASWARPPNDEQFF. CDR3 bases: TGTGCCAGCTGGGCCCGGCCCCCGAACGATGAGCAGTTCTTC.

This chain links TRBV6-4 with TRBJ2-3; the D is unclear. The CDR3 is made up of 13 amino acids. The V end was cut by 3 bases, the J end by 1 base, with 5 bases between. The germline CDR1 and CDR2 sequences are MRHNA and SNTAGT. The CDR3 here is CASSESGTDTQYF. The CDR3, as DNA: TGTGCCAGCAGTGAAAGCGGCACAGATACGCAGTATTTT.

The chain has TRBV7-2 and TRBJ1-2, with a tentative D call TRBD1 (6 bases). Per germline, CDR1 SGHTA and CDR2 FQGNSA. There are 14 residues in the CDR3. Trimming shortened V by 6 bases and J by 5 bases, and 16 bases separated the two germline ends. The CDR3 is CASRYDTGIYGYTF. CDR3 sequence (DNA): TGTGCCAGCAGGTATGACACAGGGATTTATGGCTACACCTTC.

V usage is TRBV10-3 and J usage is TRBJ1-5; 9 bases align to TRBD1. Trimming took 5 bases from V and 7 from J; bases not matched to a gene: 6. This CDR3 comprises 14 residues. Germline CDR1 ENHRY, CDR2 SYGVKD. Written as DNA, the CDR3 is TGTGCCATCAGTTCGACAGGGGGTGGACAGCCCCAGCATTTT. Protein product: CAISSTGGGQPQHF.

This rearrangement joins TRBV7-2 to TRBJ2-7; D is unclear. The CDR3 loop spans 13 amino acids. Germline assignment: CDR1 SGHTA and CDR2 FQGNSA. V was pared by 1 base and J by 3 bases, with 7 bases between. CDR3 bases: TGTGCCAGCAGCTTAGGCCAGGTCTACGAGCAGTACTTC. Its protein product is CASSLGQVYEQYF. The full variable domain, with the rest looked up from reference TRBV7-2 and TRBJ2-7, is GAGVSQSPSNKVTEKGKDVELRCDPISGHTALYWYRQSLGQGLEFLIYFQGNSAPDKSGLPSDRFSAERTGGSVSTLTIQRTQQEDSAVYLCASSLGQVYEQYFGPGTRLTVT.

The chain joins TRBV7-9 to TRBJ2-1, with D perhaps matching TRBD1 (6 bases). The CDR3 sequence is 16 residues long. Germline V gene lookup returns CDR1 SEHNR and CDR2 FQNEAQ (reference sequence). V was trimmed by 5 bases and J by 0 bases, leaving 14 bases between them. CDR3 nucleotides: TGTGCCAGCAGCCTTCGACAGGCGATCTCCTACAATGAGCAGTTCTTC. Translated, it gives CASSLRQAISYNEQFF.